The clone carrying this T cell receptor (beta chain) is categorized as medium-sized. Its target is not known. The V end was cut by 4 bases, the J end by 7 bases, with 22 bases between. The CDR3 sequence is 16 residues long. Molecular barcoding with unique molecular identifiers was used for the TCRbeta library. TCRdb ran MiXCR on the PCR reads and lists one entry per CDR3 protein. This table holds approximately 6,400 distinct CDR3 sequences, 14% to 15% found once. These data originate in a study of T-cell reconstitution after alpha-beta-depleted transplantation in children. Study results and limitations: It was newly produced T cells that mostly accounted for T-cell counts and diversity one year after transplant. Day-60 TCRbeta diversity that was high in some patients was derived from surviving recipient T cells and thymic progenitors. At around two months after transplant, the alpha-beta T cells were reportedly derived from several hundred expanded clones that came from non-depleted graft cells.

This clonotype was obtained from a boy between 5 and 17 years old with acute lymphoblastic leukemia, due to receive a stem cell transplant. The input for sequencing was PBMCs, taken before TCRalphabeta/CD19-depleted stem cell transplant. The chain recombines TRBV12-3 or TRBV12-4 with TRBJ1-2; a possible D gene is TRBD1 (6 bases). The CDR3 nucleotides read TGTGCCAGCAGTTATCCTCCCCGGACAGCCCTCGGTGGCTACACCTTC. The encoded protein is CASSYPPRTALGGYTF.